This is a list of T cell receptor beta chains from one sample in a study of cytomegalovirus exposure and HLA in healthy donors. TCRdb's copy holds only in-frame clones and misses some; the assay was immunoSEQ multiplex PCR. The sample includes 150,000 to 200,000 clones, roughly an eighth of them seen just once. Sequencing used PBMCs. The receptors were gathered from a man aged 45-60 years in good health and CMV-seropositive. Both conserved end residues are part of each CDR3. The order of the fields is CDR3 DNA, CDR3 protein, D gene, V gene, J gene, clone size. D genes are given only for firm matches. Some rows mark clone size as missing; the rest say once, few, many or name a class of expanded clone.

CDR3nt: TGTGCCAGCAGGGGGACAGGGGGTGATGGCTACACCTTC
CDR3aa: CASRGTGGDGYTF
d_gene: TRBD1
v_gene: TRBV6-1
j_gene: TRBJ1-2
abundance: .

CDR3nt: TGTGCCAGCAGGCCAGGGGTTGCAGATACGCAGTATTTT
CDR3aa: CASRPGVADTQYF
d_gene: .
v_gene: TRBV5-4
j_gene: TRBJ2-3
abundance: .

CDR3nt: TGTGCCAGCAGTGAGCAGCGGCAGGCCTCTGGAAACACCATATATTTT
CDR3aa: CASSEQRQASGNTIYF
d_gene: .
v_gene: TRBV2
j_gene: TRBJ1-3
abundance: .

CDR3nt: TGCGCCAGCAGCCAACAGGGGGCGCTTTCACCCCTCCACTTT
CDR3aa: CASSQQGALSPLHF
d_gene: TRBD1
v_gene: TRBV4-3
j_gene: TRBJ1-6
abundance: .

CDR3nt: TGTGCCAGCAGCTTACGACAGAGCTCCTACGAGCAGTACTTC
CDR3aa: CASSLRQSSYEQYF
d_gene: .
v_gene: TRBV7-8
j_gene: TRBJ2-7
abundance: .

CDR3nt: TGCGCCAGCAGTTCGGGGCCAGGGGAATTTATGGGCTACACCTTC
CDR3aa: CASSSGPGEFMGYTF
d_gene: .
v_gene: TRBV5-1
j_gene: TRBJ1-2
abundance: .

CDR3nt: TGTGCCAGCAGCTCGACAGGAAATCAGCCCCAGCATTTT
CDR3aa: CASSSTGNQPQHF
d_gene: .
v_gene: TRBV7-2
j_gene: TRBJ1-5
abundance: .

CDR3nt: TGTGCCAGCAGCTTAGTTGGCAGTAATTCCTACAATGAGCAGTTCTTC
CDR3aa: CASSLVGSNSYNEQFF
d_gene: .
v_gene: TRBV7-2
j_gene: TRBJ2-1
abundance: few

CDR3nt: TGCGCCAGCAGCCCCGGACTCCTTGGAAACACCATATATTTT
CDR3aa: CASSPGLLGNTIYF
d_gene: .
v_gene: TRBV10-2
j_gene: TRBJ1-3
abundance: .

CDR3nt: TGTGCCAGCAGCTTGGACTTCTCCGCCGGGGAGCTGTTTTTT
CDR3aa: CASSLDFSAGELFF
d_gene: .
v_gene: TRBV7-2
j_gene: TRBJ2-2
abundance: .

CDR3nt: TGTGCCAGCAGCACCACCAGACAGCCGCAAGAGACCCAGTACTTC
CDR3aa: CASSTTRQPQETQYF
d_gene: .
v_gene: TRBV11-2
j_gene: TRBJ2-5
abundance: .

CDR3nt: TGTGCCAGCGAACCGGGAAGCCAACTAGGGGGCTACACCTTC
CDR3aa: CASEPGSQLGGYTF
d_gene: .
v_gene: TRBV2
j_gene: TRBJ1-2
abundance: .

CDR3nt: TGTGCTAGCAGCTCCGGTGCGGGGGGGCGAAGAGATACGCAGTATTTT
CDR3aa: CASSSGAGGRRDTQYF
d_gene: TRBD2
v_gene: TRBV7-7
j_gene: TRBJ2-3
abundance: .

CDR3nt: TGTGCCAGCAGCTTGGGGCATAACACAGATACGCAGTATTTT
CDR3aa: CASSLGHNTDTQYF
d_gene: .
v_gene: TRBV5-6
j_gene: TRBJ2-3
abundance: few

CDR3nt: TGCGCCAGCAGCCCGGCCCGGACAGGGAACCAAGAGACCCAGTACTTC
CDR3aa: CASSPARTGNQETQYF
d_gene: TRBD1
v_gene: TRBV5-1
j_gene: TRBJ2-5
abundance: .

CDR3nt: TGTGCCAGCAGTCGACAGGCGGGGAACACTGAAGCTTTCTTT
CDR3aa: CASSRQAGNTEAFF
d_gene: .
v_gene: TRBV6-5
j_gene: TRBJ1-1
abundance: few

CDR3nt: TGTGCCAGCAGTTTACCAAAGGAGAATGGCTACACCTTC
CDR3aa: CASSLPKENGYTF
d_gene: .
v_gene: TRBV28
j_gene: TRBJ1-2
abundance: few

CDR3nt: TGTGCCAGCAAGTTAGCAGAAATAAGCACAGATACGCAGTATTTT
CDR3aa: CASKLAEISTDTQYF
d_gene: .
v_gene: TRBV27
j_gene: TRBJ2-3
abundance: many

CDR3nt: TGCGCCAGCAGCTTTAAAGGGGGAGGGGATACGCAGTATTTT
CDR3aa: CASSFKGGGDTQYF
d_gene: .
v_gene: TRBV5-1
j_gene: TRBJ2-3
abundance: .

CDR3nt: TGTGCCAGCAGCCATACGGCGGCGCGAGCTTTCTTT
CDR3aa: CASSHTAARAFF
d_gene: .
v_gene: TRBV14
j_gene: TRBJ1-1
abundance: .

CDR3nt: TGTGCCAGCAGCCTGGACAGGGGCGGAGAGCAGTACTTC
CDR3aa: CASSLDRGGEQYF
d_gene: TRBD1
v_gene: TRBV7-6
j_gene: TRBJ2-7
abundance: few

CDR3nt: TGCGCCAGCAGTGGGGGACAGGTGAACACTGAAGCTTTCTTT
CDR3aa: CASSGGQVNTEAFF
d_gene: TRBD1
v_gene: TRBV5-1
j_gene: TRBJ1-1
abundance: .

CDR3nt: TGTGCCAGCCAGGAGGGGGGGCAAGAGACCCAGTACTTC
CDR3aa: CASQEGGQETQYF
d_gene: .
v_gene: TRBV6-5
j_gene: TRBJ2-5
abundance: few

CDR3nt: TGTGCCAGCAGCGCCTCCAGGGGCGGGGGCCAGCCCCAGCATTTT
CDR3aa: CASSASRGGGQPQHF
d_gene: .
v_gene: TRBV7-2
j_gene: TRBJ1-5
abundance: few

CDR3nt: TGTGCCAGCTCACCACTCGTCGGGGGATCCCCGAGGTCCTACAATGAGCAGTTCTTC
CDR3aa: CASSPLVGGSPRSYNEQFF
d_gene: .
v_gene: TRBV18
j_gene: TRBJ2-1
abundance: once

CDR3nt: TGTGCCAGCAACCGGGACAGGGGGTCCTACGAGCAGTACTTC
CDR3aa: CASNRDRGSYEQYF
d_gene: TRBD1
v_gene: TRBV2
j_gene: TRBJ2-7
abundance: .

CDR3nt: TGTGCCTGGAAGCGGGGGGGGTACGAGCAGTACTTC
CDR3aa: CAWKRGGYEQYF
d_gene: TRBD2
v_gene: TRBV30
j_gene: TRBJ2-7
abundance: .

CDR3nt: TGTGCCAGCATCCTCAGACTAGCGGGAAGCACAGATACGCAGTATTTT
CDR3aa: CASILRLAGSTDTQYF
d_gene: TRBD2
v_gene: TRBV5-6
j_gene: TRBJ2-3
abundance: few

CDR3nt: TGTGCCAGCAGCCTTCGACAAGTCTATGGCTACACCTTC
CDR3aa: CASSLRQVYGYTF
d_gene: .
v_gene: TRBV28
j_gene: TRBJ1-2
abundance: .

CDR3nt: TGTGCCAGTAGACGGGTTCCCCGGGGCACTGAAGCTTTCTTT
CDR3aa: CASRRVPRGTEAFF
d_gene: .
v_gene: TRBV19
j_gene: TRBJ1-1
abundance: few

CDR3nt: TGTGCCAGCAGTTTTTCGGGGAACACTGAAGCTTTCTTT
CDR3aa: CASSFSGNTEAFF
d_gene: .
v_gene: TRBV27
j_gene: TRBJ1-1
abundance: .

CDR3nt: TGTGCCAGCAGCCTCAGGACTAGCTCAGATACGCAGTATTTT
CDR3aa: CASSLRTSSDTQYF
d_gene: TRBD2
v_gene: TRBV11-3
j_gene: TRBJ2-3
abundance: few

CDR3nt: TGTGCCAGCAGCTTAGCAGGCAGGGCTGAAGCTTTCTTT
CDR3aa: CASSLAGRAEAFF
d_gene: .
v_gene: TRBV7-2
j_gene: TRBJ1-1
abundance: .

CDR3nt: TGTGCCAGCTCACCAGCGCAGGGGGGTTTTGGGGAGCAGTACTTC
CDR3aa: CASSPAQGGFGEQYF
d_gene: .
v_gene: TRBV18
j_gene: TRBJ2-7
abundance: .

CDR3nt: TGCGCCAGCAGCCAAGGATTACGCGTGGGAGGAGATACGCAGTATTTT
CDR3aa: CASSQGLRVGGDTQYF
d_gene: .
v_gene: TRBV4-3
j_gene: TRBJ2-3
abundance: .

CDR3nt: TGCGCCAGCAGCTTGGGAGGGTCGTTAGGAAAGACCCAGTACTTC
CDR3aa: CASSLGGSLGKTQYF
d_gene: .
v_gene: TRBV5-1
j_gene: TRBJ2-5
abundance: few

CDR3nt: TGTGCTAGTGGTTTAGAGGGAGGGGAAGATGAGCAGTTCTTC
CDR3aa: CASGLEGGEDEQFF
d_gene: TRBD2
v_gene: TRBV12-5
j_gene: TRBJ2-1
abundance: .

CDR3nt: TGTGCCACCACAGGGAAGGGGGAGACCCAGTACTTC
CDR3aa: CATTGKGETQYF
d_gene: .
v_gene: TRBV28
j_gene: TRBJ2-5
abundance: few

CDR3nt: TGTGCCAGCACCCCTTCGGGGGGGGCCTCTGGAAACACCATATATTTT
CDR3aa: CASTPSGGASGNTIYF
d_gene: .
v_gene: TRBV28
j_gene: TRBJ1-3
abundance: .

CDR3nt: TGTGCCAGCAGCGTAGGAGGAGGAAATAGTGAAGCTTTCTTT
CDR3aa: CASSVGGGNSEAFF
d_gene: .
v_gene: TRBV9
j_gene: TRBJ1-1
abundance: few

CDR3nt: TGTGCCAGCTCACCCAGTGTGAACACTGAAGCTTTCTTT
CDR3aa: CASSPSVNTEAFF
d_gene: .
v_gene: TRBV18
j_gene: TRBJ1-1
abundance: few

CDR3nt: TGCGCCAGCAGCCAAGAGGTTCGGCTAGCCGGGGAGCAGTTCTTC
CDR3aa: CASSQEVRLAGEQFF
d_gene: .
v_gene: TRBV4-3
j_gene: TRBJ2-1
abundance: .

CDR3nt: TGTGCCAGCAGCTTGAGTGGCGGGGGGAATTCCTTCACAGATACGCAGTATTTT
CDR3aa: CASSLSGGGNSFTDTQYF
d_gene: TRBD2
v_gene: TRBV5-6
j_gene: TRBJ2-3
abundance: few

CDR3nt: TGTGCCAGCAGTGATCCTAGCACTGAAGCTTTCTTT
CDR3aa: CASSDPSTEAFF
d_gene: .
v_gene: TRBV25-1
j_gene: TRBJ1-1
abundance: few

CDR3nt: TGCAGCGTCCGGGACAGAAATAACTATGGCTACACCTTC
CDR3aa: CSVRDRNNYGYTF
d_gene: TRBD1
v_gene: TRBV29-1
j_gene: TRBJ1-2
abundance: few

CDR3nt: TGTGCCAGCAGTGACCGGCCCAGGCGCCGACAGACCCAGTACTTC
CDR3aa: CASSDRPRRRQTQYF
d_gene: .
v_gene: TRBV6-4
j_gene: TRBJ2-5
abundance: .

CDR3nt: TGCGCCAGCAGCTTGGATTCGTTTATAGGGGATGGCTACACCTTC
CDR3aa: CASSLDSFIGDGYTF
d_gene: .
v_gene: TRBV5-1
j_gene: TRBJ1-2
abundance: few

CDR3nt: TGTGCCAGCAGCGTAGGTCATCGAAGCGCCTCACCCCTCCACTTT
CDR3aa: CASSVGHRSASPLHF
d_gene: .
v_gene: TRBV9
j_gene: TRBJ1-6
abundance: .

CDR3nt: TGTGCCAGCAGTGAATTTGACGCAGGGTGGTACACTGAAGCTTTCTTT
CDR3aa: CASSEFDAGWYTEAFF
d_gene: .
v_gene: TRBV6-1
j_gene: TRBJ1-1
abundance: .

CDR3nt: TGTGCCAGCGGGCGACAGGTTGTCGAAAAACTGTTTTTT
CDR3aa: CASGRQVVEKLFF
d_gene: .
v_gene: TRBV28
j_gene: TRBJ1-4
abundance: few